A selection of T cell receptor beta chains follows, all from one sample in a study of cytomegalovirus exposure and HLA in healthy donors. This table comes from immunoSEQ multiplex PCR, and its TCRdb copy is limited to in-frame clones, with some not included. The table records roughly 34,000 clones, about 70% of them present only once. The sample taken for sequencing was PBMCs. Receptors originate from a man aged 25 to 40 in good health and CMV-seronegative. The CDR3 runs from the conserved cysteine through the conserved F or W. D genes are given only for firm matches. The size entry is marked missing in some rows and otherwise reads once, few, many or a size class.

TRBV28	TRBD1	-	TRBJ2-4	CASNRGLAKNIQYF	TGTGCCAGTAACAGGGGGCTAGCCAAAAACATTCAGTACTTC
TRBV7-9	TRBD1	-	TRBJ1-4	CASSLATGGEKLFF	TGTGCCAGCAGCTTGGCGACAGGGGGTGAAAAACTGTTTTTT
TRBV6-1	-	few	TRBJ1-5	CASSEQGSNQPQHF	TGTGCCAGCAGTGAACAGGGGAGCAATCAGCCCCAGCATTTT
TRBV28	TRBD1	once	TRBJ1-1	CASSFRGMNTEAFF	TGTGCCAGCAGTTTCAGGGGGATGAACACTGAAGCTTTCTTT
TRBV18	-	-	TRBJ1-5	CASSPRGRTNQPQHF	TGTGCCAGCTCACCACGCGGACGGACTAATCAGCCCCAGCATTTT
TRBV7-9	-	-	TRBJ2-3	CASIQTTYLDTQYF	TGTGCCAGCATCCAAACGACATACCTGGATACGCAGTATTTT
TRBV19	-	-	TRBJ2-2	CASRRRAYGGELFF	TGTGCCAGTAGGAGGAGGGCCTATGGCGGGGAGCTGTTTTTT
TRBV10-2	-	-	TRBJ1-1	CASGGSQNTEAFF	TGCGCCAGCGGGGGCAGCCAGAACACTGAAGCTTTCTTT
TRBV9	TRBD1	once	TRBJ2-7	CASSVASGQGVYEQYF	TGTGCCAGCAGCGTAGCTAGCGGACAGGGGGTATACGAGCAGTACTTC
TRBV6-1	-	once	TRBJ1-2	CASRRGGREYGYTF	TGTGCCAGCAGGAGGGGGGGGAGGGAGTATGGCTACACCTTC
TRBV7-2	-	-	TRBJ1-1	CASSLGPRTEAFF	TGTGCCAGCAGCTTAGGCCCGCGGACTGAAGCTTTCTTT
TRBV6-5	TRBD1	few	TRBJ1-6	CASRPDRGGNSPLHF	TGTGCCAGCAGACCCGACAGGGGTGGGAATTCACCCCTCCACTTT
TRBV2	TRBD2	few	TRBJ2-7	CASRETSGNEQYF	TGTGCCAGCAGGGAAACTAGCGGGAACGAGCAGTACTTC
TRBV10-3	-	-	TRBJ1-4	CAISESLGGGDEKLFF	TGTGCCATCAGTGAGTCGCTGGGAGGAGGGGATGAAAAACTGTTTTTT
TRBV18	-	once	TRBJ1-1	CASSPPSSDTEAFF	TGTGCCAGCTCACCACCTAGTAGCGACACTGAAGCTTTCTTT
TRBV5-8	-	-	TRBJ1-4	CASSPGQHDNEKLFF	TGTGCCAGCAGCCCCGGACAGCATGATAATGAAAAACTGTTTTTT
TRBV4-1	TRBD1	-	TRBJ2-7	CASSQAVRGRYYEQYF	TGCGCCAGCAGCCAAGCTGTGAGGGGGCGTTACTACGAGCAGTACTTC
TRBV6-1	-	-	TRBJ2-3	CASRQHGNPRDTQYF	TGTGCCAGCAGACAACACGGGAACCCGCGAGATACGCAGTATTTT
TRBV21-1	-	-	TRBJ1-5	CASRRQGRNQPQHF	TGTGCCAGCAGGAGACAGGGACGCAATCAGCCCCAGCATTTT
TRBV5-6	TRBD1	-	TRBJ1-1	CASSRQGITEAFF	TGTGCCAGCAGCCGACAGGGGATCACTGAAGCTTTCTTT
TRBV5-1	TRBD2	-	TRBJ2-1	CASSPTSGPNEQFF	TGCGCCAGCAGCCCGACTAGCGGGCCGAATGAGCAGTTCTTC
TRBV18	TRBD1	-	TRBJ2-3	CASSPDRVWQYF	TGTGCCAGCTCACCCGACAGGGTATGGCAGTATTTT
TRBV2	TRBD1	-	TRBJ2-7	CASSTRDSGEQYF	TGTGCCAGCAGCACACGGGACAGTGGGGAGCAGTACTTC
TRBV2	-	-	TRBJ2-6	CASSDGGGFGANVLTF	TGTGCCAGCAGTGACGGAGGGGGCTTTGGGGCCAACGTCCTGACTTTC
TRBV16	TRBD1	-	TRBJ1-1	CASSPRIGQGNTEAFF	TGTGCCAGCAGCCCAAGGATAGGACAGGGGAACACTGAAGCTTTCTTT
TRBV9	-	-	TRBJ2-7	CASSASSSILYEQYF	TGTGCCAGCAGCGCCTCTAGCTCCATTCTGTACGAGCAGTACTTC
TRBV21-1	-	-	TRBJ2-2	CAPPRGGTGELFF	TGTGCCCCCCCCCGGGGGGGCACCGGGGAGCTGTTTTTT
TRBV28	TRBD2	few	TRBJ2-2	CAAMGEGNTGELFF	TGTGCCGCTATGGGGGAGGGGAACACCGGGGAGCTGTTTTTT
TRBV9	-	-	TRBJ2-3	CASSPEGRAWDTQYF	TGTGCCAGCAGCCCCGAAGGCAGGGCTTGGGATACGCAGTATTTT
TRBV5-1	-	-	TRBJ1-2	CASSPTSPGYGYTF	TGCGCCAGCAGCCCCACCTCTCCAGGGTATGGCTACACCTTC
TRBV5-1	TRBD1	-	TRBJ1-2	CASSADRNYGYTF	TGCGCCAGCAGCGCGGACAGGAACTATGGCTACACCTTC
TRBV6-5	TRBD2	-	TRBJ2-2	CASSPLAGDTGELFF	TGTGCCAGCAGTCCCTTAGCGGGAGACACCGGGGAGCTGTTTTTT
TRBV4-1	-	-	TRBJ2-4	CASSIPRGGILAKNIQYF	TGCGCCAGCAGCATTCCTAGGGGGGGAATTCTAGCCAAAAACATTCAGTACTTC